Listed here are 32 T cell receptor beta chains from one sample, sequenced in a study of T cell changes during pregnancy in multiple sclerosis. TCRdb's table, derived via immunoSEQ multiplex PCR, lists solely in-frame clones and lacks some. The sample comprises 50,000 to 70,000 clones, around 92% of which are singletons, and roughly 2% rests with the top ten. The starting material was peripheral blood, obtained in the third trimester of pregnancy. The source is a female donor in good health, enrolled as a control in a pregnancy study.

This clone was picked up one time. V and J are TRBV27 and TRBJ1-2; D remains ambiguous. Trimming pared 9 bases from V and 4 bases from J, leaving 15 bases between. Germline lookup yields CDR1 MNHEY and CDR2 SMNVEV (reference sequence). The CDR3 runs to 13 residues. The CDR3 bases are TGTGCCAGTAGACCTAGCTTTGCCTATGGCTACACCTTC. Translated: CASRPSFAYGYTF.

The CDR3: CASSLGQNYEQYF. For the CDR3, the DNA is TGCGCCAGCAGCCTAGGACAGAACTACGAGCAGTACTTC. This chain uses TRBV5-1 with TRBJ2-7; tentative D call: TRBD1 (6 bases). The germline V gene encodes CDR1 SGHRS and CDR2 YFSETQ. Deletions cut 4 bases from V and 3 bases from J, with 11 bases between. The CDR3 contains 13 residues.

The CDR3 DNA sequence: TGCGCCAGCAGCTTGAAACAGGGCCTCTACAATGAGCAGTTCTTC. It specifies CASSLKQGLYNEQFF. The rearrangement links TRBV5-1 to TRBJ2-1; possible D gene TRBD1, 6 bases. The CDR3 extends over 15 amino acids. V lost 1 base to trimming and J lost 3 bases, with 11 bases between them. CDR1 SGHRS and CDR2 YFSETQ come from the germline V gene.

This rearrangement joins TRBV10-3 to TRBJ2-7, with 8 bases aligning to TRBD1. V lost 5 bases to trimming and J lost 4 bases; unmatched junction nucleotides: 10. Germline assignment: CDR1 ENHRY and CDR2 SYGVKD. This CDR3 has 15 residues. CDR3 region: CAISLAQDRDYEQYF. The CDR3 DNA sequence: TGTGCCATCAGTCTAGCCCAGGACAGGGATTACGAGCAGTACTTC.

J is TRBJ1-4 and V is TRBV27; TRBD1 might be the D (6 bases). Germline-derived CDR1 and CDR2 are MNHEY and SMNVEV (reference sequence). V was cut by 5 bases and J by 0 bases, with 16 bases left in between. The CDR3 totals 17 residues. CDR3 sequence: CASSPQDRYATNEKLFF. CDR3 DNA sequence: TGTGCCAGCAGTCCCCAGGACAGATACGCAACTAATGAAAAACTGTTTTTT.

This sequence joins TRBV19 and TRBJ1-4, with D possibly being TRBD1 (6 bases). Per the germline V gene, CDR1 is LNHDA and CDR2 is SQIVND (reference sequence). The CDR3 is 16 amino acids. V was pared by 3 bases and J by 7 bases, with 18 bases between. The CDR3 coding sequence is TGTGCCAGTAGTATCTGGCTCGTAGGGGGTGGTGAAAAACTGTTTTTT. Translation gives CASSIWLVGGGEKLFF.

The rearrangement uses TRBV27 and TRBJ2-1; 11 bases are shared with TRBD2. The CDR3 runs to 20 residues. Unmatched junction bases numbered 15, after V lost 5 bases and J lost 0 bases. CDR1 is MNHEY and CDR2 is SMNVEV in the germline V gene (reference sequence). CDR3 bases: TGTGCCAGCAGTCCCACAACTCTAGCGGGAGGCCTCAGCTCCTACAATGAGCAGTTCTTC. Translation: CASSPTTLAGGLSSYNEQFF.

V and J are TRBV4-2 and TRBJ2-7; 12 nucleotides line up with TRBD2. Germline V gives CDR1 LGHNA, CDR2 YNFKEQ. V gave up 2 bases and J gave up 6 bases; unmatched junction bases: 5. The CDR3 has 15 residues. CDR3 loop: CASSQPMGLAGEQYF. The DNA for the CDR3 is TGTGCCAGCAGCCAACCTATGGGACTAGCGGGCGAGCAGTACTTC.

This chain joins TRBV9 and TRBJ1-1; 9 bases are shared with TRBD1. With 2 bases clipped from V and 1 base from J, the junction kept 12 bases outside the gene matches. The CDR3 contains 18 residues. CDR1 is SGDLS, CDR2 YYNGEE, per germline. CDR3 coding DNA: TGTGCCAGCAGCGTGAGGGCCTACAGGGGGCAAGGGAACACTGAAGCTTTCTTT. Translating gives CASSVRAYRGQGNTEAFF.

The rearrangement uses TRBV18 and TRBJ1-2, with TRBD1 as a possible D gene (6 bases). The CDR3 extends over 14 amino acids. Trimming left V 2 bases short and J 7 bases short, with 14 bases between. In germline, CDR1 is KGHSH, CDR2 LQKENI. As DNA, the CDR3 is TGTGCCAGCTCACCAAGGGACATTATTCTTGGCTACACCTTC. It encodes CASSPRDIILGYTF.

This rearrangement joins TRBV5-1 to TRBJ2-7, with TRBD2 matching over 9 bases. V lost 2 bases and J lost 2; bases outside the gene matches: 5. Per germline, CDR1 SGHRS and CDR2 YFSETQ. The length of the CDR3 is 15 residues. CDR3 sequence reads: CASSFHASGTYEQYF. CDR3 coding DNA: TGCGCCAGCAGCTTCCATGCTAGCGGGACCTACGAGCAGTACTTC. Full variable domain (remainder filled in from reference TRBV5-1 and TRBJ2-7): KAGVTQTPRYLIKTRGQQVTLSCSPISGHRSVSWYQQTPGQGLQFLFEYFSETQRNKGNFPGRFSGRQFSNSRSEMNVSTLELGDSALYLCASSFHASGTYEQYFGPGTRLTVT.

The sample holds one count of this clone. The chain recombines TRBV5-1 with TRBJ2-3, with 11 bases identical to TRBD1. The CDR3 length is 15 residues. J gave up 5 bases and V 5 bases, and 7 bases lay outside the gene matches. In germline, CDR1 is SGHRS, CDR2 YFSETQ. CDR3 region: CASSYGQGAQDTQYF. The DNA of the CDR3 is TGCGCCAGCAGTTATGGACAGGGGGCACAAGATACGCAGTATTTT.

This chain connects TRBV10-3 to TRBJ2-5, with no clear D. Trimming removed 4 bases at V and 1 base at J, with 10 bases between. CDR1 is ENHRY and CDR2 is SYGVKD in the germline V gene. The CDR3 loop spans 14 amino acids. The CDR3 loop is CAISAETVQETQYF. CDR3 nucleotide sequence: TGTGCCATCAGTGCAGAGACTGTCCAAGAGACCCAGTACTTC.

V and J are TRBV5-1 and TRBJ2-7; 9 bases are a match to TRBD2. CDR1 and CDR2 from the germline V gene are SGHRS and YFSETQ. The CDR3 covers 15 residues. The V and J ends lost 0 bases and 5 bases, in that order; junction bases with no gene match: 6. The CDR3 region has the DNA TGCGCCAGCAGCTTGGCCCCTAGCGGGGACCACGAGCAGTACTTC. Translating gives CASSLAPSGDHEQYF.

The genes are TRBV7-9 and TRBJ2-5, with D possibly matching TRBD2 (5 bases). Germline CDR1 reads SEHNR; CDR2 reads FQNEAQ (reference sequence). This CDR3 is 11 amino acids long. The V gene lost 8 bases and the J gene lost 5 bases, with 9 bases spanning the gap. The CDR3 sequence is CASPPGETQYF. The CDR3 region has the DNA TGTGCCAGCCCTCCGGGGGAGACCCAGTACTTC.

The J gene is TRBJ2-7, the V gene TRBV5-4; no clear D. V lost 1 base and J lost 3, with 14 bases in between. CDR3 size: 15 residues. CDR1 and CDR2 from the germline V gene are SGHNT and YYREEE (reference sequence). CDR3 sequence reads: CASSLLRDSYYEQYF. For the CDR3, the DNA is TGTGCCAGCAGCTTGTTAAGAGACTCCTACTACGAGCAGTACTTC.

The CDR3 is CASSGRDRDETNYGYTF. In DNA form, the CDR3 reads TGTGCCAGCAGCGGGCGGGACAGGGACGAGACTAACTATGGCTACACCTTC. The J gene is TRBJ1-2, the V gene TRBV9, with 9 nucleotides matching TRBD1. This CDR3 comprises 17 residues. CDR1 and CDR2 (germline): SGDLS, YYNGEE. The V and J ends lost 3 bases and 0 bases, in that order; junction bases with no gene match: 9.

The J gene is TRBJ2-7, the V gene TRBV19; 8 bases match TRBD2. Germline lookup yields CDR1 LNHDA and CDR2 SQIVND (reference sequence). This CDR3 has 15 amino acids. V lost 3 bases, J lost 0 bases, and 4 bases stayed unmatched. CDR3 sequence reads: CASSMRSGSSYEQYF. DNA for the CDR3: TGTGCCAGTAGTATGAGAAGCGGGAGCTCCTACGAGCAGTACTTC. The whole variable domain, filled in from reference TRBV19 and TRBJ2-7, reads DGGITQSPKYLFRKEGQNVTLSCEQNLNHDAMYWYRQDPGQGLRLIYYSQIVNDFQKGDIAEGYSVSREKKESFPLTVTSAQKNPTAFYLCASSMRSGSSYEQYFGPGTRLTVT.

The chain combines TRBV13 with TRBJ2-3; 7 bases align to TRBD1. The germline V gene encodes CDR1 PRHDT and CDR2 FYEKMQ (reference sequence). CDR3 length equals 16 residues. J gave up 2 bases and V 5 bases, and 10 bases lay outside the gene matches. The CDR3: CASSTRQGLLTDTQYF. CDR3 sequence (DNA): TGTGCCAGCAGCACCCGACAGGGCCTACTCACAGATACGCAGTATTTT.

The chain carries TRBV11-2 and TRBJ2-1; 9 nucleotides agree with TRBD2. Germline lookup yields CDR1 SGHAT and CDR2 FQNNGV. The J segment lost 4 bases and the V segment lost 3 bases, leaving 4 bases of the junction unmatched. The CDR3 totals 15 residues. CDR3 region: CASSFQRGVYNEQFF. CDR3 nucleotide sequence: TGTGCCAGCAGCTTCCAGCGGGGGGTTTACAATGAGCAGTTCTTC.

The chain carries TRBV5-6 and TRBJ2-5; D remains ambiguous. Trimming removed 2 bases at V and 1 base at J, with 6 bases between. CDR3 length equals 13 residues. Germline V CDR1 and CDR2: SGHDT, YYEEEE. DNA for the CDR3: TGTGCCAGCAGCTTTGACTTCCAAGAGACCCAGTACTTC. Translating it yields CASSFDFQETQYF.

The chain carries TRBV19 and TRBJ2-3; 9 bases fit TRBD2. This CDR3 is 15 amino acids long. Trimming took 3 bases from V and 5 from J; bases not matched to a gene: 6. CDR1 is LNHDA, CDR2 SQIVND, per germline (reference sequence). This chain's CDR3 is CASSMVAGVGDTQYF. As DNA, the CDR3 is TGTGCCAGTAGTATGGTAGCGGGGGTTGGAGATACGCAGTATTTT.

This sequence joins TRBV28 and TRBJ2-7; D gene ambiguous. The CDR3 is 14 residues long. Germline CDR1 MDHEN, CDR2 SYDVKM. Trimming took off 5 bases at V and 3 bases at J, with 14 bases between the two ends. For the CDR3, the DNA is TGTGCCAGCAGTCCCCGCGGCTCTTACTACGAGCAGTACTTC. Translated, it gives CASSPRGSYYEQYF.

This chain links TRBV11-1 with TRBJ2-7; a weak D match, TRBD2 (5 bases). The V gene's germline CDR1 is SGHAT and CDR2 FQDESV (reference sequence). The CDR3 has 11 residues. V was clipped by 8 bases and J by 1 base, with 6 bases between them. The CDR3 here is CASGGSYEQYF. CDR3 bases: TGTGCCAGCGGCGGGTCCTACGAGCAGTACTTC. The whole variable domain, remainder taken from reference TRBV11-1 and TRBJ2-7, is EAEVAQSPRYKITEKSQAVAFWCDPISGHATLYWYRQILGQGPELLVQFQDESVVDDSQLPKDRFSAERLKGVDSTLKIQPAELGDSAMYLCASGGSYEQYFGPGTRLTVT.

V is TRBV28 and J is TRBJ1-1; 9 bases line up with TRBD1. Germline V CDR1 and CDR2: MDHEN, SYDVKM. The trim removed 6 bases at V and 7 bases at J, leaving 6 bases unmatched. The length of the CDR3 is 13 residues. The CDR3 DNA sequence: TGTGCCAGCAGGACCGCGGACAGGGGTGAAGCTTTCTTT. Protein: CASRTADRGEAFF.

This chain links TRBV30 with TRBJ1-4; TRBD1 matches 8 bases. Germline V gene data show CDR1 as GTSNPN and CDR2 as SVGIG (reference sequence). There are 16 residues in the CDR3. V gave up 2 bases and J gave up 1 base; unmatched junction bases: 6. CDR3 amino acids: CAWSPGQGGTNEKLFF. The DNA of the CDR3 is TGTGCCTGGAGTCCCGGACAGGGAGGAACTAATGAAAAACTGTTTTTT. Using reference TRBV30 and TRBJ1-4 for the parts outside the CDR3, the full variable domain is SQTIHQWPATLVQPVGSPLSLECTVEGTSNPNLYWYRQAAGRGLQLLFYSVGIGQISSEVPQNLSASRPQDRQFILSSKKLLLSDSGFYLCAWSPGQGGTNEKLFFGSGTQLSVL.

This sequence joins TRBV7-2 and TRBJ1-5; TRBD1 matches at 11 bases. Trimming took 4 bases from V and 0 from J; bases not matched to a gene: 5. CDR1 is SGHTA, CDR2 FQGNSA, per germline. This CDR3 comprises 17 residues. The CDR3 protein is CASSWDRGDPSNQPQHF. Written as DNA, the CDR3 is TGTGCCAGCAGCTGGGACAGGGGGGACCCTAGCAATCAGCCCCAGCATTTT. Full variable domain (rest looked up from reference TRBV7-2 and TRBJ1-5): GAGVSQSPSNKVTEKGKDVELRCDPISGHTALYWYRQSLGQGLEFLIYFQGNSAPDKSGLPSDRFSAERTGGSVSTLTIQRTQQEDSAVYLCASSWDRGDPSNQPQHFGDGTRLSIL.

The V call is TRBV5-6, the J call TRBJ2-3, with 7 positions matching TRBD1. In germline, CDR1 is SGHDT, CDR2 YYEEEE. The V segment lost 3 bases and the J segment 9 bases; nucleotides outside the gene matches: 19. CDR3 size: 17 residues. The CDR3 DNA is TGTGCCAGCAGCTCCGTGGACAGGCGGTATGCGGATGGAACGCAGTATTTT. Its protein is CASSSVDRRYADGTQYF.

The CDR3 coding sequence is TGCGCCAGCAGCTTGACCGCGACACAGGCCTATAGCTACAATGAGCAGTTCTTC. Its protein product is CASSLTATQAYSYNEQFF. This chain uses TRBV5-1 with TRBJ2-1; possible D gene TRBD1, 5 bases. The V and J ends lost 1 base and 3 bases respectively, with 20 bases between them. The V gene's germline CDR1 is SGHRS and CDR2 YFSETQ. This CDR3 contains 18 residues. Using reference TRBV5-1 and TRBJ2-1 for the parts outside the CDR3, the full variable domain is KAGVTQTPRYLIKTRGQQVTLSCSPISGHRSVSWYQQTPGQGLQFLFEYFSETQRNKGNFPGRFSGRQFSNSRSEMNVSTLELGDSALYLCASSLTATQAYSYNEQFFGPGTRLTVL.

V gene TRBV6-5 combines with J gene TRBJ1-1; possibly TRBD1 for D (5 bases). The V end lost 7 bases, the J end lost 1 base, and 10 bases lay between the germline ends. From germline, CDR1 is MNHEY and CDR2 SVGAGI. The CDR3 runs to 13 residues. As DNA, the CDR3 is TGTGCCAGCACCAGGGCCTCGAACACTGAAGCTTTCTTT. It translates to CASTRASNTEAFF.

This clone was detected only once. The CDR3 here is CASSFRGYNEQFF. CDR3 nucleotide sequence: TGTGCCAGCAGCTTTAGGGGGTACAATGAGCAGTTCTTC. The chain recombines TRBV11-3 with TRBJ2-1; D perhaps matches TRBD1 (6 bases). This CDR3 is built from 13 residues. Germline V gene data show CDR1 as SGHNT and CDR2 as YENEEA. The V end was cut by 3 bases, the J end by 4 bases, with 7 bases between.

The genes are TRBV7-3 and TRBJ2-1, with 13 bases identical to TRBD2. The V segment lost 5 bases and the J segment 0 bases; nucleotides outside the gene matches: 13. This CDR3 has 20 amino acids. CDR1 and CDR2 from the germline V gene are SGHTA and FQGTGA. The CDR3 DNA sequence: TGTGCCAGCAGCCCAAGACTAGCGGGGGGCTTAGCCGCCTCCTACAATGAGCAGTTCTTC. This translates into CASSPRLAGGLAASYNEQFF.